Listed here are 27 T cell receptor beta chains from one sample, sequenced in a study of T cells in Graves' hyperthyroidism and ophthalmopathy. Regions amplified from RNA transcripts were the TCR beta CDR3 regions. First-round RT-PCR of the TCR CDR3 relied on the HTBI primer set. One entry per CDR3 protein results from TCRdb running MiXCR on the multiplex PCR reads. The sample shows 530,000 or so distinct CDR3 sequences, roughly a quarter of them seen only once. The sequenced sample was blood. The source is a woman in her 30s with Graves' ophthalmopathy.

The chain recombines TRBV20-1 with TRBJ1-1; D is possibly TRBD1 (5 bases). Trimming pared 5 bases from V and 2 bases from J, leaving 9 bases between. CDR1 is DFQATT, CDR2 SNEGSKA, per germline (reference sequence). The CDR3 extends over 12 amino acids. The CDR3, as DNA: TGCAGTGCTCAGACAGCCAACACTGAAGCTTTCTTT. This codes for CSAQTANTEAFF.

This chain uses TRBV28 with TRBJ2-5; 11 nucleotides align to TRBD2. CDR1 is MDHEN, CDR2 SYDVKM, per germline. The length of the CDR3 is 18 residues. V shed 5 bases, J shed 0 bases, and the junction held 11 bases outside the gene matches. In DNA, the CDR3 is TGTGCCAGCAGTAACCGACTAGCGGGACAACCTAACCAAGAGACCCAGTACTTC. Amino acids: CASSNRLAGQPNQETQYF.

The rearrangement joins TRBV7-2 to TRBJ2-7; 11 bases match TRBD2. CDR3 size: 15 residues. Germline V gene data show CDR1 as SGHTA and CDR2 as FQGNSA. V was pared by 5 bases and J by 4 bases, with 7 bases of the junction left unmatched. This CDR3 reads CASSNRIAGGYEQYF. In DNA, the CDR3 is TGTGCCAGCAGCAACCGGATAGCGGGAGGGTACGAGCAGTACTTC.

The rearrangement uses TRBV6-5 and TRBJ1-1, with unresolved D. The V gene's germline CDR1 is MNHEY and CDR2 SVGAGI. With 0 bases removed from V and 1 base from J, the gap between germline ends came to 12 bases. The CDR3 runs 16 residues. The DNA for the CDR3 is TGTGCCAGCAGTTACTCGGGGATTGGAAAGAACACTGAAGCTTTCTTT. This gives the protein CASSYSGIGKNTEAFF.

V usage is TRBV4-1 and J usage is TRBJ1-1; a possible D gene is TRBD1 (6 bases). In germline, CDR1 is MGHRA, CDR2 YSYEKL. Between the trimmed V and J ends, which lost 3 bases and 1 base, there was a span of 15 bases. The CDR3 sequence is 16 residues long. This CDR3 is CASSHPLQGRNTEAFF. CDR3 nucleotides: TGCGCCAGCAGCCATCCTCTACAGGGCAGGAACACTGAAGCTTTCTTT.

This CDR3 is CANNRLNYGYTF. The CDR3 DNA follows: TGTGCCAACAACAGGCTTAACTATGGCTACACCTTC. The rearrangement joins TRBV6-4 to TRBJ1-2; the D gene is possibly TRBD1 (5 bases). V dropped 10 bases and J dropped 1 base, with 10 bases sitting between them. This CDR3 region has 12 residues. CDR1 is MRHNA, CDR2 SNTAGT, per germline.

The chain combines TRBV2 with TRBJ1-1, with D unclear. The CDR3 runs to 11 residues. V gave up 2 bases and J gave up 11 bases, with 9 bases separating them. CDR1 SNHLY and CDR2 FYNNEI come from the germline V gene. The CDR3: CASSEQVLAFF. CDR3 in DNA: TGTGCCAGCAGTGAACAGGTGTTGGCTTTCTTT.

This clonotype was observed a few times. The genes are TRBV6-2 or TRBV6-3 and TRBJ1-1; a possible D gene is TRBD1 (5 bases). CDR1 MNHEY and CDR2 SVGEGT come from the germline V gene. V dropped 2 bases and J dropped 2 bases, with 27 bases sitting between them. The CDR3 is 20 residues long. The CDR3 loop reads CASSYTHKKPRDRGNTEAFF. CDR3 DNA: TGTGCCAGCAGTTACACACACAAAAAACCTCGGGACCGTGGAAACACTGAAGCTTTCTTT.

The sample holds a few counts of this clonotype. In nucleotides, the CDR3 is TGTGCCAGCAGCCAACGCTTACGACAGCTTAGCAATCAGCCCCAGCATTTT. This gives the protein CASSQRLRQLSNQPQHF. The V and J genes are TRBV14 and TRBJ1-5; D may be TRBD1 (5 bases). The CDR3 spans 17 residues. The V gene's germline CDR1 is SGHDN and CDR2 FVKESK. The ends were cut back, 2 bases at V and 0 bases at J, with 14 bases in the middle.

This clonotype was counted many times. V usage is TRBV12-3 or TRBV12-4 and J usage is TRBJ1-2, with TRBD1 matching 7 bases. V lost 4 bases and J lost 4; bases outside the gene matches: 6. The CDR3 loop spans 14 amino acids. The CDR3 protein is CASSSLQGTYGYTF. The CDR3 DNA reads TGTGCCAGCAGTTCCCTACAGGGGACCTATGGCTACACCTTC.

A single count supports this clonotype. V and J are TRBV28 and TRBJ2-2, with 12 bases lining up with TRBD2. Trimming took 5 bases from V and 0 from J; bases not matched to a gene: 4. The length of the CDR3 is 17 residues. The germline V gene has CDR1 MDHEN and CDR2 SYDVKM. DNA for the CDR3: TGTGCCAGCAGTCCCAGGACTAGCGGGACGAACACCGGGGAGCTGTTTTTT. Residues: CASSPRTSGTNTGELFF.

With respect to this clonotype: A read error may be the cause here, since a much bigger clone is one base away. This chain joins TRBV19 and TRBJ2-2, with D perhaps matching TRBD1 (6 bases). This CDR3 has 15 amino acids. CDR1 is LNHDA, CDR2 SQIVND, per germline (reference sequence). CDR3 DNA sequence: TGTGCCAGTAGAAGACAGGCCGGGAACACCGGGGAGCTGTGTTTT. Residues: CASRRQAGNTGELCF.

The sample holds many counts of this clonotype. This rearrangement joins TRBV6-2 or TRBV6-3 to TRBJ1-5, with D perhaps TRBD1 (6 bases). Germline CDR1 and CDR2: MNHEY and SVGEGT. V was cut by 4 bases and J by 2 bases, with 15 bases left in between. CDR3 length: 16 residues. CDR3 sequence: CASSWSEGDGNQPQHF. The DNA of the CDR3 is TGTGCCAGCAGTTGGAGTGAGGGGGATGGCAATCAGCCCCAGCATTTT.

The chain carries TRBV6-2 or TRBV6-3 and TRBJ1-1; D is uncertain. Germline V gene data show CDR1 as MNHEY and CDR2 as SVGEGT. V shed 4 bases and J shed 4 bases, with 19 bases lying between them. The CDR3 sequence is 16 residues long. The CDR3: CASSWALQFVGTEAFF. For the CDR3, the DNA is TGTGCCAGCAGTTGGGCCCTTCAATTCGTCGGCACTGAAGCTTTCTTT.

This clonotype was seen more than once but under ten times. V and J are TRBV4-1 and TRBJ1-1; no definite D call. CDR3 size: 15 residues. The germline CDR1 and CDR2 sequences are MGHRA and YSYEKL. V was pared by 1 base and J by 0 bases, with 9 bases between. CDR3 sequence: CASSQGPAMNTEAFF. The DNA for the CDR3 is TGCGCCAGCAGCCAAGGCCCAGCCATGAACACTGAAGCTTTCTTT.

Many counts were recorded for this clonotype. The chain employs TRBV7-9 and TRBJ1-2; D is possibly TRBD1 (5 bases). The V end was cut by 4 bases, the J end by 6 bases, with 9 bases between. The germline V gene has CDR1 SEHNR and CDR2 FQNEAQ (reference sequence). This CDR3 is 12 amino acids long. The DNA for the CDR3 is TGTGCCAGCAGCTCCCCGGGGGATGGCTACACCTTC. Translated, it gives CASSSPGDGYTF.

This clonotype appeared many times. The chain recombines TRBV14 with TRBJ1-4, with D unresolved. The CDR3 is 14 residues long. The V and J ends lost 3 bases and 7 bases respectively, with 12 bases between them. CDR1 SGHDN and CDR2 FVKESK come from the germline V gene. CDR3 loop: CASSQSSVTEKLFF. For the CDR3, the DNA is TGTGCCAGCAGCCAGAGTAGCGTGACTGAAAAACTGTTTTTT.

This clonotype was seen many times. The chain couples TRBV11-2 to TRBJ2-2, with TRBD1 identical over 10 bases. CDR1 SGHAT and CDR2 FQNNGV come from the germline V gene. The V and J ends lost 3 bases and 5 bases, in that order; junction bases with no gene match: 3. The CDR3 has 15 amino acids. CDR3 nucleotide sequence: TGTGCCAGCAGCTTCGGGACAGGGGCAACCGGGGAGCTGTTTTTT. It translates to CASSFGTGATGELFF.

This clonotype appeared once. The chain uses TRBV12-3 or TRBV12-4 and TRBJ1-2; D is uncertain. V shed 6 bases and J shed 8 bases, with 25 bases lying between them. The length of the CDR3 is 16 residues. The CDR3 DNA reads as TGTGCCAGCAGCCCGACCGGAGTACGAAATCGGAAGGGCTACACCTTC. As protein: CASSPTGVRNRKGYTF.

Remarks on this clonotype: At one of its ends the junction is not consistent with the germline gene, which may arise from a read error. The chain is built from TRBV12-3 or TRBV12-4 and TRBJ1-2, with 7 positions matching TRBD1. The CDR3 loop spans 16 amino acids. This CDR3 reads CASSPGQAQGNYGFTF. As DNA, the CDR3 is TGTGCCAGCAGTCCCGGACAGGCCCAGGGCAACTATGGCTTCACCTTC.

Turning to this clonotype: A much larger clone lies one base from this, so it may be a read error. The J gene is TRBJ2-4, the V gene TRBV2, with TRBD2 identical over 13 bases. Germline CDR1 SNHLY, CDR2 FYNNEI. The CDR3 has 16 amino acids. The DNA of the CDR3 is TGTGCCAGCAGTGAAGGCCTGACTAGCGGGGGGCACATTAAGTACTTC. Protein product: CASSEGLTSGGHIKYF.

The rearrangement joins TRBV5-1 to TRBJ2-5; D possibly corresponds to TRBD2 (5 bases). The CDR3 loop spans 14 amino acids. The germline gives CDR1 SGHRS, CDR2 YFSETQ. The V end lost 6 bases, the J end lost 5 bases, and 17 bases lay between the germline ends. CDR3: CASTSWEFRETQYF. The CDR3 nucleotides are TGCGCCAGCACCTCGTGGGAGTTTCGGGAGACCCAGTACTTC.

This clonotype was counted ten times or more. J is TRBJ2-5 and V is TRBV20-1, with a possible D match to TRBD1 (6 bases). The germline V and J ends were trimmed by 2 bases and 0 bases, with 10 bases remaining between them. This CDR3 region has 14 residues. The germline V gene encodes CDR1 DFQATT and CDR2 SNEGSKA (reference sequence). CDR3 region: CSARLGQNQETQYF. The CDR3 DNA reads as TGCAGTGCTAGACTAGGACAGAACCAAGAGACCCAGTACTTC.

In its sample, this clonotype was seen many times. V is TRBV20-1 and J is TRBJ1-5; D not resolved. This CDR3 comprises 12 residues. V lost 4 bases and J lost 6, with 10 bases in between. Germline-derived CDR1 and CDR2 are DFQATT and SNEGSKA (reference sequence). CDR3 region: CSAKSLTQPQHF. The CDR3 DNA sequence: TGCAGTGCTAAAAGCTTGACTCAGCCCCAGCATTTT.

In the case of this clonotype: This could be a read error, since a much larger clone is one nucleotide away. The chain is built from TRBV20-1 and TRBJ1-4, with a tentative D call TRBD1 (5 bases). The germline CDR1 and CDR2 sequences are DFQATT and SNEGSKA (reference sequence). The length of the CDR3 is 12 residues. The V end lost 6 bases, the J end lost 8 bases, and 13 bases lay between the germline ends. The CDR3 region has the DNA TGCAGTGCAGAAGGGGATGGGGAAAAACTGTTTTTT. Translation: CSAEGDGEKLFF.

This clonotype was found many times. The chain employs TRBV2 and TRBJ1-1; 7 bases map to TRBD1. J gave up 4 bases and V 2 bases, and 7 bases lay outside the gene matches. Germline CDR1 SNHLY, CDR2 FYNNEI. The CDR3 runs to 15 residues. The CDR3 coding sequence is TGTGCCAGCAGTGAACTTAAGGGGGCGAGCACTGAAGCTTTCTTT. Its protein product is CASSELKGASTEAFF.

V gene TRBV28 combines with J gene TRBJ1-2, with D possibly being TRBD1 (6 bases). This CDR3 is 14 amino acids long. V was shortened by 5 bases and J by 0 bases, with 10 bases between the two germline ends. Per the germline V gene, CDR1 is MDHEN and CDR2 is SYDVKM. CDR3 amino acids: CASSMGQTNYGYTF. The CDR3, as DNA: TGTGCCAGCAGTATGGGACAAACTAACTATGGCTACACCTTC.